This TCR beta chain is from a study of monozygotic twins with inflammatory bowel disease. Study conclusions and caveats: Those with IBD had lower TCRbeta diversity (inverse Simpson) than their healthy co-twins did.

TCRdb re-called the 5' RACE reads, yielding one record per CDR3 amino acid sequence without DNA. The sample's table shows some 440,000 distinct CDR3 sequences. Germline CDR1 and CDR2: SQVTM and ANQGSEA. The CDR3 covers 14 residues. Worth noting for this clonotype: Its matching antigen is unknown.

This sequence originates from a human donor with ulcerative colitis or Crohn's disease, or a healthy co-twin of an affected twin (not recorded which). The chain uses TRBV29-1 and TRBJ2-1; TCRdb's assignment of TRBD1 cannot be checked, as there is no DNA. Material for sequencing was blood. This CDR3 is CSVELRQGGLGQFF.